The 30 T cell receptor beta chains listed next were all sequenced from one sample in a study of response to subunit inactivated influenza vaccine. TCRdb reprocessed the RT-PCR reads via MiXCR and lists one record per CDR3 protein. The profile shows 630,000 or so distinct CDR3 sequences, 15% to 19% of them singletons. The sequences come from PBMCs from blood, collected approximately 13 days after vaccination. The receptors shown here come from a man over 45 who received an inactivated influenza vaccine.

This clonotype was found a few times. The V gene is TRBV2, the J gene TRBJ1-1, with D tentatively TRBD1 (6 bases). Trimming removed 8 bases from V and 1 base from J, with 17 bases in between. The CDR3 has 15 residues. From germline, CDR1 is SNHLY and CDR2 FYNNEI. Here the CDR3 DNA reads TGTGCCAGCGGGGCTTCTGGGGGCTGGAACACTGAAGCTTTCTTT. This encodes CASGASGGWNTEAFF.

This clonotype appeared many times. The V gene is TRBV20-1, the J gene TRBJ2-7, with a possible D match to TRBD1 (6 bases). CDR1 is DFQATT and CDR2 is SNEGSKA in the germline V gene (reference sequence). Trimming removed 6 bases from V and 2 bases from J, with 14 bases in between. The CDR3 covers 13 residues. CDR3 sequence: CSADRDTTYEQYF. CDR3 nucleotide sequence: TGCAGTGCGGACCGGGACACCACCTACGAGCAGTACTTC.

About this clonotype: One junction end does not reproduce the germline sequence, and a read error may be involved. The CDR3 DNA reads TGTGCCAGCAGCCATCGCTACTCGGACCAGGCATTT. Its protein is CASSHRYSDQAF. This sequence joins TRBV3-1 and TRBJ1-1; D unresolved. CDR3 length: 12 residues. The germline gives CDR1 LGHDT, CDR2 YNNKEL (reference sequence).

The chain carries TRBV20-1 and TRBJ2-5; TRBD2 aligns across 8 bases. This CDR3 spans 14 amino acids. With 5 bases clipped from V and 5 bases from J, the junction kept 10 bases outside the gene matches. Germline V gene sequence: CDR1 DFQATT, CDR2 SNEGSKA (reference sequence). The CDR3 bases are TGCAGTGCTTGGCCCGGGGGGGCGCGGGAGACCCAGTACTTC. The encoded protein is CSAWPGGARETQYF.

The chain couples TRBV3-1 to TRBJ2-3; 7 positions agree with TRBD2. Trimming cost V 3 bases and J 1 base; bases outside gene matches: 7. Germline V CDR1 and CDR2: LGHDT, YNNKEL (reference sequence). CDR3 size: 16 residues. The CDR3 DNA follows: TGTGCCAGCAGCCATCTCGGGGCGGGGGGCACAGATACGCAGTATTTT. Protein product: CASSHLGAGGTDTQYF.

This clonotype has a count of ten or more. The chain joins TRBV29-1 to TRBJ1-1; D is undetermined. V was shortened by 6 bases and J by 5 bases, with 13 bases between the two germline ends. CDR3 length equals 12 residues. Germline-derived CDR1 and CDR2 are SQVTM and ANQGSEA. The DNA of the CDR3 is TGCAGCGTAGGTCTGGACCGGACTGAAGCTTTCTTT. Translated, it gives CSVGLDRTEAFF.

Only a few counts were recorded for this clonotype. This chain connects TRBV29-1 to TRBJ1-1; TRBD1 aligns across 7 bases. The CDR3 covers 15 residues. Per the germline V gene, CDR1 is SQVTM and CDR2 is ANQGSEA. After removal of 3 bases from V and 4 bases from J, the junction contained 11 bases not matched to a gene. The DNA for the CDR3 is TGCAGCGTTGATATGGGCGCAGGGGGTCCCACTGAAGCTTTCTTT. Amino acids: CSVDMGAGGPTEAFF.

The V call is TRBV5-6, the J call TRBJ2-7; D is ambiguous. The CDR3 contains 15 residues. CDR1 is SGHDT and CDR2 is YYEEEE in the germline V gene. Between the trimmed V and J ends, which lost 4 bases and 1 base, there was a span of 15 bases. The CDR3 loop reads CASSQTYRASYEQYF. DNA of the CDR3: TGTGCCAGCAGCCAGACCTATCGGGCTTCCTACGAGCAGTACTTC.

In the case of this clonotype: With a much larger clone just one base away, this may be a read error. The DNA for the CDR3 is TGCCCCAGCAGCCAAGAGGCTAGCGGGGGGCGAACCACCGGGGAGCTGTTTTTT. Its translation is CPSSQEASGGRTTGELFF. The V and J genes are TRBV4-3 and TRBJ2-2; 11 positions agree with TRBD2. This CDR3 is built from 18 residues. The germline V gene has CDR1 LGHNA and CDR2 YSLEER.

This clonotype was seen only a few times. The chain combines TRBV19 with TRBJ2-7; the match to TRBD2 covers 9 bases. Germline V gives CDR1 LNHDA, CDR2 SQIVND (reference sequence). V lost 5 bases and J lost 4; bases outside the gene matches: 21. This CDR3 region has 19 residues. The CDR3 DNA is TGTGCCAGTAGTCCTAGACCGGGGTCAGCGGGGGGTCTACTATACGAGCAGTACTTC. This translates into CASSPRPGSAGGLLYEQYF.

This clonotype was recorded a few times. V usage is TRBV10-3 and J usage is TRBJ1-6; the D gene is possibly TRBD1 (6 bases). The germline V gene encodes CDR1 ENHRY and CDR2 SYGVKD. The CDR3 extends over 17 amino acids. Trimming removed 10 bases from V and 4 bases from J, with 23 bases in between. The DNA for the CDR3 is TGTGCCACCTCGGACAGCACGATCCCGACATATAATTCACCCCTCCACTTT. Residues: CATSDSTIPTYNSPLHF.

The chain has TRBV29-1 and TRBJ2-1; D is perhaps TRBD1 (6 bases). Per the germline V gene, CDR1 is SQVTM and CDR2 is ANQGSEA. Between the trimmed V and J ends, which lost 5 bases and 7 bases, there was a span of 24 bases. CDR3 size: 16 residues. CDR3 in amino acids: CSVQARGDTSRNEQFF. CDR3 DNA sequence: TGCAGCGTTCAAGCTCGAGGGGACACCTCAAGGAATGAGCAGTTCTTC.

In DNA form, the CDR3 reads TGTGCCACCAGCAGACAGCGCTCTGGAAACACCATATATTTT. It specifies CATSRQRSGNTIYF. The rearrangement joins TRBV15 to TRBJ1-3, with no clear D. Trimming cost V 2 bases and J 0 bases, with 5 bases left between them. The CDR3 sequence is 14 residues long. CDR1 and CDR2 from the germline V gene are LNHNV and YYDKDF (reference sequence).

The rearrangement uses TRBV5-1 and TRBJ2-5, with D tentatively TRBD2 (5 bases). The CDR3 has 14 amino acids. CDR1 is SGHRS and CDR2 is YFSETQ in the germline V gene. V dropped 0 bases and J dropped 7 bases, with 13 bases sitting between them. Here the CDR3 DNA reads TGCGCCAGCAGCTTGGGGCCCACCGAGGGGACCCAGTACTTC. This translates into CASSLGPTEGTQYF.

This clonotype was seen a handful of times. The chain is built from TRBV7-6 and TRBJ2-5; D gene ambiguous. V lost 2 bases and J 10 bases, leaving 8 bases between the germline ends. This CDR3 has 11 residues. Germline CDR1 SGHVS, CDR2 FNYEAQ. CDR3 bases: TGTGCCAGCAGCTTAAATTCGGTCCAGTACTTC. Amino acids: CASSLNSVQYF. The complete variable domain, with remaining parts taken from reference TRBV7-6 and TRBJ2-5, reads GAGVSQSPRYKVTKRGQDVALRCDPISGHVSLYWYRQALGQGPEFLTYFNYEAQQDKSGLPNDRFSAERPEGSISTLTIQRTEQRDSAMYRCASSLNSVQYFGPGTRLLVL.

This clonotype was counted once. This sequence joins TRBV6-2 or TRBV6-3 and TRBJ1-2, with 9 bases fitting TRBD1. CDR3 length: 17 amino acids. The ends lost 4 bases at V and 8 bases at J; junction bases unmatched: 17. Germline assignment: CDR1 MNHEY and CDR2 SVGEGT. CDR3 sequence reads: CASSSLGRDRALKGYTF. The CDR3, as DNA: TGTGCCAGCAGTTCGCTGGGCCGGGACAGGGCCTTAAAGGGCTACACCTTC.

This clonotype was detected a few times. The chain links TRBV5-1 to TRBJ1-2, with TRBD1 matching over 10 bases. Germline CDR1 reads SGHRS; CDR2 reads YFSETQ. Unmatched junction bases numbered 7, after V lost 0 bases and J lost 8 bases. The CDR3 loop spans 15 amino acids. The CDR3 coding sequence is TGCGCCAGCAGCTTGGTGGTGGGACAGGGGTTCGGCTACACCTTC. Amino acid sequence: CASSLVVGQGFGYTF. Full variable domain (missing parts from reference TRBV5-1 and TRBJ1-2): KAGVTQTPRYLIKTRGQQVTLSCSPISGHRSVSWYQQTPGQGLQFLFEYFSETQRNKGNFPGRFSGRQFSNSRSEMNVSTLELGDSALYLCASSLVVGQGFGYTFGSGTRLTVV.

The V gene is TRBV7-9, the J gene TRBJ2-2; D is possibly TRBD1 (6 bases). Trimming removed 4 bases at V and 0 bases at J, with 12 bases between. Germline-derived CDR1 and CDR2 are SEHNR and FQNEAQ (reference sequence). CDR3 length: 16 amino acids. The CDR3 protein is CASSSTWTANTGELFF. The CDR3 coding sequence is TGTGCCAGCAGCTCGACATGGACAGCGAACACCGGGGAGCTGTTTTTT.

Only a few counts were recorded for this clonotype. The chain is built from TRBV20-1 and TRBJ2-7; D is perhaps TRBD2 (6 bases). This CDR3 is 15 amino acids long. CDR1 is DFQATT and CDR2 is SNEGSKA in the germline V gene (reference sequence). V was pared by 0 bases and J by 0 bases, with 12 bases between. The CDR3 region has the DNA TGCAGTGCTAGAGATCTCATAGCGGACTCCTACGAGCAGTACTTC. Translation: CSARDLIADSYEQYF.

The count of this clonotype is one. The rearrangement links TRBV30 to TRBJ2-1, with 7 bases fitting TRBD2. The CDR3 has 14 amino acids. Germline CDR1 GTSNPN, CDR2 SVGIG (reference sequence). The V gene end was trimmed by 0 bases and the J gene end by 5 bases; junction bases not matched to a gene: 4. For the CDR3, the DNA is TGTGCCTGGAGTGTCGGGAGCGGGAACAATGAGCAGTTCTTC. Translating it yields CAWSVGSGNNEQFF.

This clonotype was seen more than once but under ten times. The chain joins TRBV10-2 to TRBJ2-7, with 10 bases lining up with TRBD1. Germline-derived CDR1 and CDR2 are WSHSY and SAAADI. Unmatched junction bases numbered 2, after V lost 6 bases and J lost 6 bases. This CDR3 comprises 12 residues. Here the CDR3 DNA reads TGCGCCAGCAGGGGGACAGGGGTCGAGCAGTACTTC. Its translation is CASRGTGVEQYF.

V gene TRBV19 combines with J gene TRBJ1-1, with no clear D. There are 14 residues in the CDR3. CDR1 is LNHDA and CDR2 is SQIVND in the germline V gene (reference sequence). The V gene lost 1 base and the J gene lost 3 bases, with 9 bases spanning the gap. The CDR3 spells CASSIGPRDTEAFF. The CDR3 DNA sequence: TGTGCCAGTAGTATAGGACCGAGGGACACTGAAGCTTTCTTT.

This clonotype was counted many times. The chain recombines TRBV7-9 with TRBJ2-3; D is unresolved. CDR3 size: 13 residues. Germline loops: CDR1 SEHNR, CDR2 FQNEAQ (reference sequence). The germline V and J ends were trimmed by 4 bases and 10 bases, with 15 bases remaining between them. CDR3 region: CASSSRPQPSQYF. CDR3 sequence (DNA): TGTGCCAGCAGCTCCCGACCGCAGCCCTCGCAGTATTTT.

The gene calls are TRBV5-1 and TRBJ2-7; 10 nucleotides agree with TRBD2. CDR1 and CDR2 from the germline V gene are SGHRS and YFSETQ. The J segment lost 2 bases and the V segment lost 0 bases, leaving 2 bases of the junction unmatched. There are 15 residues in the CDR3. CDR3: CASSLAGTSAYEQYF. CDR3 in DNA: TGCGCCAGCAGCTTGGCCGGGACTAGCGCCTACGAGCAGTACTTC.

This chain connects TRBV21-1 to TRBJ2-2; TRBD1 was called by the table and not checked on the DNA. TRBV21-1 is a pseudogene segment. The CDR3 covers 16 residues. The CDR3 DNA is TGTGCCAGCAGCAAACTGGGACAGGGGGACACCGGGGAGCTGTTTTTT. This codes for CASSKLGQGDTGELFF.

This clonotype was found a few times. The chain links TRBV11-2 to TRBJ2-1; 9 nucleotides match TRBD2. The germline CDR1 and CDR2 sequences are SGHAT and FQNNGV. This CDR3 is built from 18 residues. V lost 4 bases and J lost 4; bases outside the gene matches: 14. CDR3 sequence (DNA): TGTGCCAGCAGCTATACCAGCGGGGGGCTAATCTCGTACAATGAGCAGTTCTTC. It codes for CASSYTSGGLISYNEQFF.

V and J are TRBV25-1 and TRBJ1-3, with unresolved D. CDR1 is MGHDK and CDR2 is SYGVNS in the germline V gene. V lost 1 base to trimming and J lost 4 bases, with 2 bases between them. The CDR3 spans 12 residues. The CDR3 spells CASSEWGNTIYF. The DNA of the CDR3 is TGTGCCAGCAGTGAATGGGGAAACACCATATATTTT.

The rearrangement uses TRBV6-2 or TRBV6-3 and TRBJ2-7, with D perhaps TRBD1 (5 bases). With 7 bases removed from V and 6 bases from J, the gap between germline ends came to 13 bases. CDR1 MNHEY and CDR2 SVGEGT come from the germline V gene. The CDR3 runs to 12 residues. CDR3 bases: TGTGCCAGCAAATCAAGGGGTCGCGAGCAGTACTTC. Translating gives CASKSRGREQYF.

At least ten counts were recorded for this clonotype. The chain is built from TRBV10-2 and TRBJ2-7; D unresolved. The V end was cut by 0 bases, the J end by 1 base, with 19 bases between. Germline V gene sequence: CDR1 WSHSY, CDR2 SAAADI. The CDR3 is 18 residues long. The CDR3 protein is CASSESYVRSALSYEQYF. The CDR3 DNA follows: TGCGCCAGCAGTGAGTCCTATGTTAGGTCAGCCTTATCCTACGAGCAGTACTTC.

V usage is TRBV11-2 and J usage is TRBJ1-1; D remains ambiguous. There are 15 residues in the CDR3. Trimming cost V 1 base and J 12 bases, with 21 bases left between them. Per germline, CDR1 SGHAT and CDR2 FQNNGV. CDR3 residues: CASSLGFFSGVRTFF. CDR3 nucleotide sequence: TGTGCCAGCAGCTTAGGGTTTTTTTCCGGGGTTAGGACTTTCTTT.